This is a list of T cell receptor beta chains from one sample in a study of CD8 T cells in Susac syndrome. One entry per CDR3 protein results from TCRdb running MiXCR on the immunoSEQ multiplex PCR reads. Here the sample spans some 110,000 distinct CDR3 sequences, roughly 93% being singletons. Sequenced sample: CD8+ T cells from PBMCs. These receptor sequences come from a human donor with multiple sclerosis. Each CDR3 is given with its conserved first and last residue. A D gene is named only where the DNA matches it firmly. Where a row states a size, it is once, few, many or the class of an expanded clone; other rows omit it.

V	size	D	J	CDR3	DNA
TRBV27	.	.	TRBJ2-1	CASSLSAPGNRVDEQFF	TGTGCCAGCAGTTTATCAGCCCCAGGGAATCGGGTCGATGAGCAGTTCTTC
TRBV29-1	.	TRBD2	TRBJ2-5	CSVDLLAGGAQYF	TGCAGCGTTGATTTGCTAGCGGGGGGGGCCCAGTACTTC
TRBV7-2	.	TRBD2	TRBJ2-3	CASSFAGADTQYF	TGTGCCAGCAGCTTTGCGGGAGCGGATACGCAGTATTTT
TRBV12-5	.	.	TRBJ1-1	CASAQGNTNTEAFF	TGTGCTAGTGCCCAGGGGAACACGAACACTGAAGCTTTCTTT
TRBV15	.	.	TRBJ1-1	CATSNPSGGQRNTEAFF	TGTGCCACCAGCAATCCCAGTGGGGGGCAACGGAACACTGAAGCTTTCTTT
TRBV30	once	TRBD2	TRBJ2-1	CAWRTSGGYNEQFF	TGTGCCTGGAGGACTAGCGGGGGCTACAATGAGCAGTTCTTC
TRBV2	.	.	TRBJ2-3	CASSATDRPSTDTQYF	TGTGCCAGCAGCGCCACGGACAGACCAAGCACAGATACGCAGTATTTT
TRBV2	.	.	TRBJ2-2	CASSGNRATGELFF	TGTGCCAGCAGTGGGAACAGGGCCACCGGGGAGCTGTTTTTT
TRBV4-1	.	.	TRBJ2-6	CASSHGGYGANVLTF	TGCGCCAGCTCTCATGGGGGTTACGGGGCCAACGTCCTGACTTTC
TRBV6-5	.	.	TRBJ2-3	CASSYGQGTDTQYF	TGTGCCAGCAGTTATGGTCAGGGCACAGATACGCAGTATTTT
TRBV12-3/TRBV12-4	.	.	TRBJ1-1	CASRLNTEAFF	TGTGCCAGCAGGCTGAACACTGAAGCTTTCTTT
TRBV12-3/TRBV12-4	many	.	TRBJ1-5	CASSLGNQPQHF	TGTGCCAGCAGCTTGGGGAATCAGCCCCAGCATTTT
TRBV12-5	.	.	TRBJ2-7	CASGFLGFDPYEQYF	TGTGCTAGTGGTTTCCTGGGCTTCGACCCTTACGAGCAGTACTTC
TRBV11-2	.	.	TRBJ2-5	CASSLVSGDLPSFRGQETQYF	TGTGCCAGCAGCTTGGTTAGCGGGGATCTCCCTTCCTTCAGGGGGCAAGAGACCCAGTACTTC
TRBV6-1	.	.	TRBJ2-3	CASSETPWVATDTQYF	TGTGCCAGCAGTGAAACCCCATGGGTGGCGACAGATACGCAGTATTTT
TRBV27	.	TRBD2	TRBJ2-7	CASRPAGGGTGQYF	TGTGCCAGCAGGCCCGCGGGGGGCGGGACCGGGCAGTACTTC
TRBV28	.	.	TRBJ1-2	CASIALAEHGYTF	TGTGCCAGCATTGCCCTCGCCGAGCATGGCTACACCTTC
TRBV7-9	once	TRBD1	TRBJ1-5	CASSLTGGNNQPQHF	TGTGCCAGCAGCCTCACAGGGGGGAACAATCAGCCCCAGCATTTT
TRBV5-4	.	.	TRBJ1-6	CASSSGLGNSPLHF	TGTGCCAGCAGCTCAGGTTTAGGTAATTCACCCCTCCACTTT
TRBV11-1	.	.	TRBJ2-1	CASSPWVDPYNEQFF	TGTGCCAGCAGCCCTTGGGTAGATCCCTACAATGAGCAGTTCTTC
TRBV20-1	.	.	TRBJ2-3	CSARPRSTDTQYF	TGCAGTGCTCGTCCGCGGAGCACAGATACGCAGTATTTT
TRBV5-6	once	TRBD2	TRBJ2-1	CASSHIAGEGQYEQFF	TGTGCCAGCAGTCATATAGCGGGAGAGGGCCAATACGAGCAGTTCTTC
TRBV7-9	.	.	TRBJ2-7	CASTLEAGREQYF	TGTGCCAGCACCCTGGAGGCGGGTCGGGAGCAGTACTTC
TRBV28	.	.	TRBJ2-7	CASSPGRPYEQYF	TGTGCCAGCAGCCCCGGTAGGCCCTACGAGCAGTACTTC
TRBV24-1	.	TRBD1	TRBJ2-1	CATSETTGSWQFF	TGTGCCACCAGTGAGACGACAGGGTCCTGGCAGTTCTTC
TRBV24-1	once	TRBD2	TRBJ2-5	CATGAIRARGGETQYF	TGTGCCACCGGTGCGATAAGGGCCCGGGGGGGAGAGACCCAGTACTTC
TRBV7-9	.	.	TRBJ1-2	CASSKGGANYGYTF	TGTGCCAGCAGCAAAGGGGGGGCTAACTATGGCTACACCTTC
TRBV11-2	.	TRBD1	TRBJ1-6	CASRGGDRASPLHF	TGTGCCAGCAGGGGAGGGGACAGGGCCTCACCCCTCCACTTT
TRBV6-1	.	TRBD2	TRBJ2-5	CASTPGGGLAGGHGETQYF	TGTGCCAGCACCCCAGGAGGGGGACTAGCGGGAGGGCATGGAGAGACCCAGTACTTC
TRBV23-1	.	TRBD1	TRBJ1-5	CASSHRGRYNQPQHF	TGCGCCAGCAGCCACAGGGGGCGTTACAATCAGCCCCAGCATTTT
TRBV4-1	.	.	TRBJ2-7	CASSQGWVTEAGYEQYF	TGCGCCAGCAGCCAGGGGTGGGTCACGGAAGCGGGCTACGAGCAGTACTTC
TRBV14	.	.	TRBJ2-7	CASSQEERRYEQYF	TGTGCCAGCAGCCAAGAGGAAAGACGGTACGAGCAGTACTTC
TRBV11-1	.	TRBD2	TRBJ2-1	CASRAGPGTSGSGSYNEQFF	TGTGCCAGCAGGGCCGGACCCGGGACTAGCGGGAGTGGATCCTACAATGAGCAGTTCTTC
TRBV24-1	.	TRBD1	TRBJ2-1	CATSDSYTGGAYNEQFF	TGTGCCACCAGTGATTCCTACACAGGGGGAGCTTACAATGAGCAGTTCTTC
TRBV4-1	.	TRBD1	TRBJ1-4	CASSPDQGDINEKLFF	TGCGCCAGCAGCCCGGACCAGGGGGACATTAATGAAAAACTGTTTTTT
TRBV24-1	.	.	TRBJ1-1	CATSDRDFF	TGTGCCACCAGTGACCGGGACTTCTTT
TRBV2	once	.	TRBJ2-5	CASSEAYNQETQYF	TGTGCCAGCAGTGAAGCTTACAACCAAGAGACCCAGTACTTC
TRBV5-4	.	TRBD2	TRBJ2-3	CASSWGAGAGGDRDTQYF	TGTGCCAGCAGCTGGGGAGCGGGGGCGGGGGGCGATAGAGATACGCAGTATTTT
TRBV5-6	.	.	TRBJ1-2	CASSPAGVGYTF	TGTGCCAGCAGCCCGGCAGGGGTTGGCTACACCTTC
TRBV24-1	.	.	TRBJ2-3	CAASDKPPPDTQYF	TGTGCCGCCTCGGACAAGCCTCCCCCAGATACGCAGTATTTT
TRBV28	.	TRBD1	TRBJ2-7	CASSYRQGGVGEQYF	TGTGCCAGCAGTTATCGACAGGGGGGAGTGGGCGAGCAGTACTTC
TRBV14	.	.	TRBJ2-7	CASSLSYYEQYF	TGTGCCAGCAGCCTCTCCTACTACGAGCAGTACTTC
TRBV4-2	.	TRBD2	TRBJ2-5	CASSPQRGETQYF	TGTGCCAGCAGCCCCCAGCGGGGGGAGACCCAGTACTTC
TRBV5-6	.	TRBD2	TRBJ2-1	CASSYGTSGRDGQFF	TGTGCCAGCAGCTATGGGACTAGCGGGAGAGATGGGCAGTTCTTC
TRBV28	.	.	TRBJ2-7	CASSFIREQYF	TGTGCCAGCAGCTTTATTCGCGAGCAGTACTTC
TRBV3-1	.	.	TRBJ2-5	CASSQEGPLQGHQETQYF	TGTGCCAGCAGCCAAGAAGGGCCCCTACAGGGACACCAAGAGACCCAGTACTTC
TRBV9	.	TRBD1	TRBJ2-1	CASNEGQGYNEQFF	TGTGCCAGCAACGAGGGACAGGGGTACAATGAGCAGTTCTTC
TRBV15	.	TRBD2	TRBJ2-7	CATSPDRGGYEQYF	TGTGCCACCAGCCCGGACCGGGGGGGGTACGAGCAGTACTTC
TRBV7-6	.	.	TRBJ2-7	CASSLGGTAPEQYF	TGTGCCAGCAGCTTGGGAGGGACAGCCCCCGAGCAGTACTTC
TRBV4-1	.	.	TRBJ1-1	CASSQGLGQLNTEAFF	TGCGCCAGCAGCCAAGGTTTGGGCCAGCTGAACACTGAAGCTTTCTTT
TRBV20-1	once	TRBD1	TRBJ2-1	CSAREQGTNEQFF	TGCAGTGCCAGGGAACAGGGGACGAATGAGCAGTTCTTC
TRBV18	once	TRBD1	TRBJ1-2	CASSTNGQGVNGYTF	TGTGCCAGCTCAACTAACGGACAGGGCGTAAATGGCTACACCTTC
TRBV7-9	.	.	TRBJ1-2	CASSAGTTSRGYTF	TGTGCCAGCAGCGCCGGGACAACCTCCCGTGGCTACACCTTC
TRBV6-5	.	.	TRBJ2-7	CASLTTGRQYF	TGTGCCAGCTTGACGACAGGCCGACAGTACTTC
TRBV3-1	.	TRBD1	TRBJ2-1	CASSLLGQQGSSYNEQFF	TGTGCCAGCAGCCTATTGGGACAGCAGGGGTCCTCCTACAATGAGCAGTTCTTC
TRBV20-1	.	.	TRBJ2-5	CSANLGSPAQYF	TGCAGTGCTAACTTAGGCTCCCCGGCCCAGTACTTC
TRBV30	once	.	TRBJ2-1	CAWGSNSYNEQFF	TGTGCCTGGGGCAGCAACTCCTACAATGAGCAGTTCTTC
TRBV9	.	.	TRBJ1-5	CASSVGGVPTTWQPQHF	TGTGCCAGCAGCGTAGGAGGAGTCCCGACAACTTGGCAGCCCCAGCATTTT
TRBV30	.	.	TRBJ2-1	CAWELGAEQFF	TGTGCCTGGGAGTTGGGGGCTGAGCAGTTCTTC